These 9 T cell receptor beta chains were sequenced from one sample in a study of CD8+CD57+ T cells in acquired aplastic anemia. Patients selected for sequencing had displayed CD8+CD57+ cell expansion by flow cytometry. Genomic DNA, serving as template, underwent TCR beta VDJ and CDR3 profiling. TCRdb analysed the reads with MiXCR anew, one entry per CDR3 protein. The sample includes about 41,000 distinct CDR3 sequences, about 60% of them seen just once. Specimen: sorted CD4+, CD8+, or CD8+CD57+ T cells (not recorded which) from PBMCs. These receptors originate from a human donor with aplastic anemia.

The chain links TRBV19 to TRBJ2-7; TRBD1 matches 9 bases. The germline V gene encodes CDR1 LNHDA and CDR2 SQIVND (reference sequence). The CDR3 runs 14 residues. Unmatched junction bases numbered 7, after V lost 6 bases and J lost 4 bases. The CDR3: CASRFGQGLYEQYF. Written as DNA, the CDR3 is TGTGCCAGTAGATTCGGACAGGGGCTGTACGAGCAGTACTTC.

The chain combines TRBV10-2 with TRBJ2-7; 13 bases are a match to TRBD2. The CDR3 covers 14 residues. V lost 4 bases to trimming and J lost 3 bases; unmatched junction nucleotides: 0. CDR1 is WSHSY, CDR2 SAAADI, per germline. CDR3 in DNA: TGCGCCAGCAGTGGGACTAGCGGGAGCTACGAGCAGTACTTC. As protein: CASSGTSGSYEQYF.

The chain recombines TRBV2 with TRBJ2-7, with D unclear. Germline CDR1 and CDR2: SNHLY and FYNNEI. V was trimmed by 5 bases and J by 4 bases, leaving 12 bases between them. The CDR3 extends over 13 amino acids. Here the CDR3 reads CASSIDSRYEQYF. CDR3 bases: TGTGCCAGCAGTATCGATTCTCGGTACGAGCAGTACTTC.

The chain employs TRBV20-1 and TRBJ1-2; the D gene is possibly TRBD1 (5 bases). The CDR3 runs to 15 residues. V gave up 2 bases and J gave up 1 base, with 14 bases separating them. CDR1 is DFQATT, CDR2 SNEGSKA, per germline (reference sequence). In DNA, the CDR3 is TGCAGTGCTAGACCTGGGACTTCTCGTAACTATGGCTACACCTTC. Its translation is CSARPGTSRNYGYTF.

The V call is TRBV7-9, the J call TRBJ2-1; unclear D gene. Germline V CDR1 and CDR2: SEHNR, FQNEAQ (reference sequence). The V and J ends lost 7 bases and 4 bases respectively, with 5 bases between them. The CDR3 is 11 residues long. The CDR3 loop is CASTSYNEQFF. In DNA form, the CDR3 reads TGTGCCAGCACCAGTTACAATGAGCAGTTCTTC.

The CDR3, as DNA: TGCAGCGTTGAAGATCTCGGGGAGACAGGGGTCAAAAACATTCAGTACTTC. Its translation is CSVEDLGETGVKNIQYF. The rearrangement links TRBV29-1 to TRBJ2-4, with 8 bases matching TRBD1. With V trimmed by 0 bases and J by 3 bases, 10 bases remained unmatched. CDR3 size: 17 residues. CDR1 is SQVTM and CDR2 is ANQGSEA in the germline V gene.

This sequence joins TRBV25-1 and TRBJ1-6, with D hard to call. The CDR3 is 15 residues long. The germline gives CDR1 MGHDK, CDR2 SYGVNS. V lost 6 bases and J 5 bases, leaving 14 bases between the germline ends. The DNA for the CDR3 is TGTGCCAGCAGACAATACTATCCCGATAATTCACCCCTCCACTTT. Translating it yields CASRQYYPDNSPLHF.

This clonotype was seen at least ten times. The genes are TRBV2 and TRBJ1-2, with D uncertain. The CDR3 extends over 13 amino acids. V lost 5 bases to trimming and J lost 4 bases, with 11 bases between them. Germline V lookup: CDR1 SNHLY, CDR2 FYNNEI. The CDR3 sequence: CASSLSAFYGYTF. CDR3 coding DNA: TGTGCCAGCAGTCTTTCGGCCTTCTATGGCTACACCTTC. Using reference TRBV2 and TRBJ1-2 for the parts outside the CDR3, the full variable domain is EPEVTQTPSHQVTQMGQEVILRCVPISNHLYFYWYRQILGQKVEFLVSFYNNEISEKSEIFDDQFSVERPDGSNFTLKIRSTKLEDSAMYFCASSLSAFYGYTFGSGTRLTVV.

The CDR3 sequence: CASSRQGLNTEAFF. CDR3 DNA: TGTGCCAGCAGCCGACAGGGACTGAACACTGAAGCTTTCTTT. V gene TRBV2 combines with J gene TRBJ1-1, with TRBD1 identical over 7 bases. This CDR3 is 14 amino acids long. The J segment lost 0 bases and the V segment lost 6 bases, leaving 4 bases of the junction unmatched. Per germline, CDR1 SNHLY and CDR2 FYNNEI.